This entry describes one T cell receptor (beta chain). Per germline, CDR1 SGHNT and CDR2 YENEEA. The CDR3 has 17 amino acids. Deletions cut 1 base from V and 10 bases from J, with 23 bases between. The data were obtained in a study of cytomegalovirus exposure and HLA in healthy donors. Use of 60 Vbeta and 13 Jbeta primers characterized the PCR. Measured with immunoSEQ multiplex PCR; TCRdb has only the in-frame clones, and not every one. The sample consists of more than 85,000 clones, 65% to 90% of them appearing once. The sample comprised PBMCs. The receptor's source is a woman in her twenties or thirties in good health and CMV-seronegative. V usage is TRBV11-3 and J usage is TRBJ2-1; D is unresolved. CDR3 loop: CASSLVSGRGTSYEQFF. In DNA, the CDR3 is TGTGCCAGCAGCTTAGTGTCCGGCAGAGGCACCAGTTACGAGCAGTTCTTC.